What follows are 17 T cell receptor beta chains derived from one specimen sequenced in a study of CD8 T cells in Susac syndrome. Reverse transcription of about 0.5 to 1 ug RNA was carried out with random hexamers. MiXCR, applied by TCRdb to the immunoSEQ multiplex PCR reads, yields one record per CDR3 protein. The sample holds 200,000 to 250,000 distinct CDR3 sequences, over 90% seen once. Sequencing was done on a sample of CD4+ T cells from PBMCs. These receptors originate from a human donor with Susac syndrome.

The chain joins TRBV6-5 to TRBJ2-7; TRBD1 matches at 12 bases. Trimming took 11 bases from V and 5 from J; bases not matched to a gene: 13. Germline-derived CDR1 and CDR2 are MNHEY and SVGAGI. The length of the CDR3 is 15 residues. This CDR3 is CAVSGTGGAVDEQYF. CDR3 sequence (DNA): TGTGCCGTGTCCGGGACAGGGGGCGCTGTGGACGAGCAGTACTTC.

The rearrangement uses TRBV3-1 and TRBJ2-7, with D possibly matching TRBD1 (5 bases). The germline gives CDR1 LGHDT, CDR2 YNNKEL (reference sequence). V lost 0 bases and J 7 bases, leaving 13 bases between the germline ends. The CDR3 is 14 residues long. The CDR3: CASSQDATVREQYF. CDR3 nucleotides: TGTGCCAGCAGCCAAGACGCGACAGTCAGAGAGCAGTACTTC.

Here the CDR3 reads CASSLAETGMTQYF. The DNA of the CDR3 is TGTGCCAGCAGCTTAGCGGAGACAGGGATGACGCAGTATTTT. The chain joins TRBV7-2 to TRBJ2-3, with TRBD1 identical over 7 bases. The CDR3 is made up of 14 amino acids. The J segment lost 9 bases and the V segment lost 0 bases, leaving 6 bases of the junction unmatched. Per the germline V gene, CDR1 is SGHTA and CDR2 is FQGNSA. Looking up the rest from reference TRBV7-2 and TRBJ2-3 gives the full variable domain: GAGVSQSPSNKVTEKGKDVELRCDPISGHTALYWYRQSLGQGLEFLIYFQGNSAPDKSGLPSDRFSAERTGGSVSTLTIQRTQQEDSAVYLCASSLAETGMTQYFGPGTRLTVL.

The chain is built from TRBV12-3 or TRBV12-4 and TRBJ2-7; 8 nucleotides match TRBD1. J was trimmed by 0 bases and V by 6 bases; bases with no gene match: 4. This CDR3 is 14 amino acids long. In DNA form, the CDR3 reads TGTGCCAGCAGGCGGACAGGGAGCTCCTACGAGCAGTACTTC. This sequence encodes CASRRTGSSYEQYF.

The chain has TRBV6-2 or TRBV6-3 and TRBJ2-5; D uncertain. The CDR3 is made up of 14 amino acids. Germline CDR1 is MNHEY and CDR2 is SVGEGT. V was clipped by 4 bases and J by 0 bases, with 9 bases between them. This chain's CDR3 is CASSSTVDQETQYF. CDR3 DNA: TGTGCCAGCAGTTCCACTGTAGACCAAGAGACCCAGTACTTC.

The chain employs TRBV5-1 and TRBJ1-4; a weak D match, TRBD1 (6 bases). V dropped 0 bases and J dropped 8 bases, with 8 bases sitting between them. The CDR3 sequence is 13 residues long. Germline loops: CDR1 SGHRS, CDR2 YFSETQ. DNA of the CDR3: TGCGCCAGCAGCTTGGCAGGGGTGGAAAAACTGTTTTTT. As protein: CASSLAGVEKLFF.

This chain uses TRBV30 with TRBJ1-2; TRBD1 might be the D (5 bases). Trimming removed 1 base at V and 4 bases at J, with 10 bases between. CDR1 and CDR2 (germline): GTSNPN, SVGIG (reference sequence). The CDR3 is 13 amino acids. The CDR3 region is CAWSAQGRYGYTF. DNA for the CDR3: TGTGCCTGGAGTGCCCAGGGTCGCTATGGCTACACCTTC.

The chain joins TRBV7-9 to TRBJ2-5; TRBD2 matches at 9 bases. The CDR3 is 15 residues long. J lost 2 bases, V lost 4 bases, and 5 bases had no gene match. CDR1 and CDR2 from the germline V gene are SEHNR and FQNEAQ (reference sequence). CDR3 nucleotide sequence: TGTGCCAGCAGCTGGGAGCGGGGGGAACAAGAGACCCAGTACTTC. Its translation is CASSWERGEQETQYF.

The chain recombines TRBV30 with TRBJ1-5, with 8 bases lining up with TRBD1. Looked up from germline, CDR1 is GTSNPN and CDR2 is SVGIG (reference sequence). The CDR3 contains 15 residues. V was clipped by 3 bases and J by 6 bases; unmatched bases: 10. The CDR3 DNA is TGTGCCTGGAGCCAGAATACAGGGGGACCTCAGCCCCAGCATTTT. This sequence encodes CAWSQNTGGPQPQHF.

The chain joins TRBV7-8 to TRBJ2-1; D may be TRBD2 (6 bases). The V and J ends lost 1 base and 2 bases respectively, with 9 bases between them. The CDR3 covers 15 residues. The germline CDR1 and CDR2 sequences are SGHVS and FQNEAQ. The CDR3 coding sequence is TGTGCCAGCAGCTTAGACGCGGGACCCTACAATGAGCAGTTCTTC. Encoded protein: CASSLDAGPYNEQFF.

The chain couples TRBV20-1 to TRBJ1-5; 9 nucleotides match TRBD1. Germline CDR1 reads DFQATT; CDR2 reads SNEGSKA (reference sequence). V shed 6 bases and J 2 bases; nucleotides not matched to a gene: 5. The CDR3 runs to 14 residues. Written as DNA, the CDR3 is TGCAGTGCAAAAACAGGGGGCGGCAATCAGCCCCAGCATTTT. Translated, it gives CSAKTGGGNQPQHF.

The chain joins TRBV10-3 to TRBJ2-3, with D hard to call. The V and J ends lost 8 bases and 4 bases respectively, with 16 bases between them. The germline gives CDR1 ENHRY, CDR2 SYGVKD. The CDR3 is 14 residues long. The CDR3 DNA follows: TGTGCCATCGGCCCTGTTAATGTAGCAGATACGCAGTATTTT. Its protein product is CAIGPVNVADTQYF.

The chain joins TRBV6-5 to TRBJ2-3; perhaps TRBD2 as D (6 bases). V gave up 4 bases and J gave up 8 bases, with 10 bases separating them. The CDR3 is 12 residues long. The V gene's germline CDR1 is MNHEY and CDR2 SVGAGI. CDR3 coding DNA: TGTGCCAGCAGTTTCCAAGCGGGTACGCAGTATTTT. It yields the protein CASSFQAGTQYF.

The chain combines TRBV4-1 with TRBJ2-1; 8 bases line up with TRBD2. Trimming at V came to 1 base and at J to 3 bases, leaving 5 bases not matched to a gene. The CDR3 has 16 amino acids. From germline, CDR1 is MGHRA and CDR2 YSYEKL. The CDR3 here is CASSQGEAGGYNEQFF. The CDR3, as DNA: TGCGCCAGCAGCCAAGGAGAGGCGGGGGGCTACAATGAGCAGTTCTTC.

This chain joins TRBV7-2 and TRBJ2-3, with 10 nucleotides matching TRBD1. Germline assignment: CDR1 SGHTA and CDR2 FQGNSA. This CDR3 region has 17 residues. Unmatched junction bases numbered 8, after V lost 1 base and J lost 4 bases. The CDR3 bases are TGTGCCAGCAGCTTAGAAGCCCCAGGACAGGGGGCAGATACGCAGTATTTT. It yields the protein CASSLEAPGQGADTQYF.

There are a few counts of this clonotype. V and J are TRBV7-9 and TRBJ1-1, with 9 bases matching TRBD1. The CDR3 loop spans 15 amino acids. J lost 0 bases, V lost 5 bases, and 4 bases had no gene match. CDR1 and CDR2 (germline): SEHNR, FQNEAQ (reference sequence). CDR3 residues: CASSLGTGMNTEAFF. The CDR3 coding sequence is TGTGCCAGCAGCCTCGGGACAGGGATGAACACTGAAGCTTTCTTT.

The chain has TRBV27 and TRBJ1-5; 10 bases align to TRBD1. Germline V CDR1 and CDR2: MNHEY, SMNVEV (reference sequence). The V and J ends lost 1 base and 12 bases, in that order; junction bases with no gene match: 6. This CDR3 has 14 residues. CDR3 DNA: TGTGCCAGCAGTTTATTTGCCGGGACAGGGGTCCAGCATTTT. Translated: CASSLFAGTGVQHF.